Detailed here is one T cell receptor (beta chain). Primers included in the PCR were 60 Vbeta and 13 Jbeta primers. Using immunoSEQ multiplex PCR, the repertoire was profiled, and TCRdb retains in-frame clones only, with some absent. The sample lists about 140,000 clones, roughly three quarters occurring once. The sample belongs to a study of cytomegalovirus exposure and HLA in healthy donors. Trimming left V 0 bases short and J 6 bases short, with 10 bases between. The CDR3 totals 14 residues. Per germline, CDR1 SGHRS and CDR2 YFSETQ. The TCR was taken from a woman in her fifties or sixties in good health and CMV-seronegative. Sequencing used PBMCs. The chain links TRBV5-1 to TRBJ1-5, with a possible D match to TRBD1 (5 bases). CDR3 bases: TGCGCCAGCAGCTTGGGGCAGGGTGGTCAGCCCCAGCATTTT. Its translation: CASSLGQGGQPQHF.